This is a list of T cell receptor beta chains from one sample in a study of early T cells in non-severe SARS-CoV-2 infection. TCRdb ran MiXCR on the 5' RACE reads and lists one entry per CDR3 protein. Of about 68,000 distinct CDR3 sequences listed, 12% are singletons. The sequenced sample consisted of whole blood. All receptors come from an adult who was a healthcare worker with PCR-confirmed SARS-CoV-2 infection or an uninfected control (not recorded which). Both conserved end residues are part of each CDR3. D genes are given only for firm matches. A row's size may be missing; if present it is once, few, many or a size class.

abundance: few; j_gene: TRBJ2-1; v_gene: TRBV5-4; d_gene: TRBD2; CDR3aa: CASSTSTSGGIDEQFF; CDR3nt: TGTGCCAGCAGCACGAGCACTAGCGGGGGAATCGATGAGCAGTTCTTC
abundance: few; j_gene: TRBJ1-3; v_gene: TRBV20-1; d_gene: NA; CDR3aa: CSARMERSGNTIYF; CDR3nt: TGCAGTGCTAGAATGGAAAGATCTGGAAACACCATATATTTT
abundance: few; j_gene: TRBJ1-2; v_gene: TRBV20-1; d_gene: NA; CDR3aa: CSAGTRGAYGYTF; CDR3nt: TGCAGTGCTGGAACCAGGGGCGCCTATGGCTACACCTTC
abundance: many; j_gene: TRBJ1-1; v_gene: TRBV12-3/TRBV12-4; d_gene: NA; CDR3aa: CASRRTMNTEAFF; CDR3nt: TGTGCCAGCAGGCGAACTATGAACACTGAAGCTTTCTTT
abundance: once; j_gene: TRBJ2-1; v_gene: TRBV27; d_gene: NA; CDR3aa: CASSPTNSYNEQFF; CDR3nt: TGTGCCAGCAGTCCTACGAACTCCTACAATGAGCAGTTCTTC
abundance: few; j_gene: TRBJ2-7; v_gene: TRBV29-1; d_gene: TRBD1; CDR3aa: CSVEGQVQGEQYF; CDR3nt: TGCAGCGTTGAGGGACAGGTTCAGGGCGAGCAGTACTTC
abundance: NA; j_gene: TRBJ2-5; v_gene: TRBV18; d_gene: TRBD2; CDR3aa: CASSPTGGRETQYF; CDR3nt: TGTGCCAGCTCACCAACGGGGGGACGGGAGACCCAGTACTTC
abundance: few; j_gene: TRBJ2-1; v_gene: TRBV20-1; d_gene: TRBD1; CDR3aa: CSARDRGISDEQFF; CDR3nt: TGCAGTGCTCGGGACAGGGGAATCTCCGATGAGCAGTTCTTC
abundance: NA; j_gene: TRBJ2-6; v_gene: TRBV6-4; d_gene: NA; CDR3aa: CASSVLQAPHSGANVLTF; CDR3nt: TGTGCCAGCAGTGTCTTGCAGGCCCCGCACTCTGGGGCCAACGTCCTGACTTTC
abundance: NA; j_gene: TRBJ1-6; v_gene: TRBV19; d_gene: NA; CDR3aa: CASTTRESDSPLHF; CDR3nt: TGTGCCAGCACTACCCGGGAGTCCGATTCACCCCTCCACTTT
abundance: NA; j_gene: TRBJ2-4; v_gene: TRBV20-1; d_gene: TRBD1; CDR3aa: CSAKAPGTEGLAKNIQYF; CDR3nt: TGCAGTGCTAAAGCCCCTGGGACAGAAGGACTAGCCAAAAACATTCAGTACTTC
abundance: many; j_gene: TRBJ1-6; v_gene: TRBV3-1; d_gene: TRBD1; CDR3aa: CASSQGQGNSPLHF; CDR3nt: TGTGCCAGCAGCCAGGGACAGGGAAATTCACCCCTCCACTTT
abundance: few; j_gene: TRBJ2-7; v_gene: TRBV29-1; d_gene: TRBD1; CDR3aa: CSAGQGLTYEQYF; CDR3nt: TGCAGCGCTGGACAGGGACTTACCTACGAGCAGTACTTC
abundance: NA; j_gene: TRBJ2-1; v_gene: TRBV11-1; d_gene: NA; CDR3aa: CASSPVSGGYNEQFF; CDR3nt: TGTGCCAGCAGCCCAGTCTCAGGTGGCTACAATGAGCAGTTCTTC
abundance: once; j_gene: TRBJ2-2; v_gene: TRBV27; d_gene: NA; CDR3aa: CASSLRQITGELFF; CDR3nt: TGTGCCAGCAGTTTACGGCAGATCACCGGGGAGCTGTTTTTT
abundance: NA; j_gene: TRBJ2-7; v_gene: TRBV11-2; d_gene: NA; CDR3aa: CASSLIRGMDYEQYF; CDR3nt: TGTGCCAGCAGCTTAATCCGGGGTATGGACTACGAGCAGTACTTC
abundance: NA; j_gene: TRBJ2-3; v_gene: TRBV7-6; d_gene: TRBD2; CDR3aa: CASSLPSGADTQYF; CDR3nt: TGTGCCAGCAGCTTACCTAGCGGGGCTGATACGCAGTATTTT
abundance: many; j_gene: TRBJ1-5; v_gene: TRBV12-2; d_gene: NA; CDR3aa: CASRRKYRDNQPQHF; CDR3nt: TGTGCAAGTCGCCGAAAGTACAGGGACAATCAGCCCCAGCATTTT
abundance: many; j_gene: TRBJ1-2; v_gene: TRBV7-9; d_gene: TRBD1; CDR3aa: CASSSGQERGGYTF; CDR3nt: TGTGCCAGCAGCTCGGGACAGGAGCGGGGTGGCTACACCTTC
abundance: NA; j_gene: TRBJ2-7; v_gene: TRBV29-1; d_gene: NA; CDR3aa: CSVVAGQLPYEQYF; CDR3nt: TGCAGCGTTGTTGCGGGACAACTACCCTACGAGCAGTACTTC
abundance: few; j_gene: TRBJ2-3; v_gene: TRBV7-6; d_gene: NA; CDR3aa: CASSLLAGASTDTQYF; CDR3nt: TGTGCCAGCAGCTTACTCGCGGGGGCCTCCACAGATACGCAGTATTTT
abundance: NA; j_gene: TRBJ1-2; v_gene: TRBV29-1; d_gene: TRBD1; CDR3aa: CSYGQDINYGYTF; CDR3nt: TGCAGCTACGGACAGGACATTAACTATGGCTACACCTTC
abundance: many; j_gene: TRBJ1-2; v_gene: TRBV6-6; d_gene: TRBD1; CDR3aa: CASSPGQGSPYDYGYTF; CDR3nt: TGTGCCAGCAGTCCGGGACAGGGGTCCCCTTATGACTATGGCTACACCTTC
abundance: many; j_gene: TRBJ1-2; v_gene: TRBV29-1; d_gene: NA; CDR3aa: CSVEAAGYTF; CDR3nt: TGCAGCGTTGAAGCCGCCGGCTACACCTTC
abundance: few; j_gene: TRBJ2-7; v_gene: TRBV5-6; d_gene: NA; CDR3aa: CASSFDGEQYF; CDR3nt: TGTGCCAGCAGCTTTGATGGAGAGCAGTACTTC
abundance: few; j_gene: TRBJ2-2; v_gene: TRBV7-8; d_gene: TRBD2; CDR3aa: CASSPTAGALNGELFF; CDR3nt: TGTGCCAGCAGCCCTACAGCGGGGGCCCTAAACGGGGAGCTGTTTTTT
abundance: few; j_gene: TRBJ2-7; v_gene: TRBV6-5; d_gene: NA; CDR3aa: CASSVPGAYEQYF; CDR3nt: TGTGCCAGCAGTGTGCCAGGGGCGTACGAGCAGTACTTC
abundance: many; j_gene: TRBJ1-1; v_gene: TRBV27; d_gene: NA; CDR3aa: CASSLSSRQVEAFF; CDR3nt: TGTGCCAGCAGTTTATCGTCTCGGCAGGTCGAAGCTTTCTTT
abundance: NA; j_gene: TRBJ2-5; v_gene: TRBV6-6; d_gene: TRBD2; CDR3aa: CASSRPRGAGEETQYF; CDR3nt: TGTGCCAGCAGCCGCCCCCGAGGAGCGGGGGAAGAGACCCAGTACTTC
abundance: many; j_gene: TRBJ1-1; v_gene: TRBV18; d_gene: TRBD1; CDR3aa: CASSRGTGNTEAFF; CDR3nt: TGTGCCAGCTCTCGTGGGACAGGAAACACTGAAGCTTTCTTT
abundance: few; j_gene: TRBJ2-3; v_gene: TRBV7-2; d_gene: NA; CDR3aa: CASSFVQGGADTQYF; CDR3nt: TGTGCCAGCAGCTTTGTACAGGGTGGTGCAGATACGCAGTATTTT
abundance: few; j_gene: TRBJ2-3; v_gene: TRBV7-6; d_gene: TRBD1; CDR3aa: CASSRRDREGTDTQYF; CDR3nt: TGTGCCAGCAGCAGGAGGGACAGGGAGGGGACAGATACGCAGTATTTT
abundance: few; j_gene: TRBJ2-1; v_gene: TRBV5-1; d_gene: TRBD2; CDR3aa: CASSLTKRGIYNEQFF; CDR3nt: TGCGCCAGCAGCTTGACCAAGCGGGGGATCTACAATGAGCAGTTCTTC
abundance: many; j_gene: TRBJ1-1; v_gene: TRBV12-3/TRBV12-4; d_gene: TRBD1; CDR3aa: CASSLGQLNTEAFF; CDR3nt: TGTGCCAGCAGTTTGGGACAGTTGAACACTGAAGCTTTCTTT
abundance: many; j_gene: TRBJ1-6; v_gene: TRBV27; d_gene: NA; CDR3aa: CASSLGAPNNSPLHF; CDR3nt: TGTGCCAGCAGTCTTGGGGCCCCCAATAATTCACCCCTCCACTTT
abundance: few; j_gene: TRBJ1-3; v_gene: TRBV7-6; d_gene: NA; CDR3aa: CASSLGSDSGNTIYF; CDR3nt: TGTGCCAGCAGCTTAGGGTCGGATTCCGGAAACACCATATATTTT
abundance: NA; j_gene: TRBJ2-5; v_gene: TRBV3-1; d_gene: NA; CDR3aa: CASSLAALETQYF; CDR3nt: TGTGCCAGCAGCCTGGCCGCGTTGGAGACCCAGTACTTC
abundance: many; j_gene: TRBJ2-4; v_gene: TRBV25-1; d_gene: TRBD2; CDR3aa: CASSPSGSTKNIQYF; CDR3nt: TGTGCCAGCAGTCCTAGCGGGAGTACCAAAAACATTCAGTACTTC
abundance: many; j_gene: TRBJ2-1; v_gene: TRBV20-1; d_gene: TRBD1; CDR3aa: CSATPGTVSSYNEQFF; CDR3nt: TGCAGTGCCACCCCCGGGACAGTTAGCTCCTACAATGAGCAGTTCTTC
abundance: few; j_gene: TRBJ2-1; v_gene: TRBV6-2/TRBV6-3; d_gene: TRBD2; CDR3aa: CASSYDPTTSGGPSSYNEQFF; CDR3nt: TGTGCCAGCAGTTACGATCCAACGACTAGCGGGGGCCCTAGCTCCTACAATGAGCAGTTCTTC
abundance: NA; j_gene: TRBJ1-1; v_gene: TRBV30; d_gene: NA; CDR3aa: CAWSPPAPMNTEAFF; CDR3nt: TGTGCCTGGAGTCCGCCAGCTCCGATGAACACTGAAGCTTTCTTT
abundance: few; j_gene: TRBJ1-2; v_gene: TRBV9; d_gene: NA; CDR3aa: CASSVEGQRGYTF; CDR3nt: TGTGCCAGCAGCGTAGAAGGGCAGCGAGGCTACACCTTC
abundance: NA; j_gene: TRBJ1-1; v_gene: TRBV18; d_gene: NA; CDR3aa: CASSPGGGEAFF; CDR3nt: TGTGCCAGCTCACCGGGCGGGGGTGAAGCTTTCTTT
abundance: few; j_gene: TRBJ2-6; v_gene: TRBV29-1; d_gene: NA; CDR3aa: CSVDSGANVLTF; CDR3nt: TGCAGCGTTGATTCGGGGGCCAACGTCCTGACTTTC
abundance: NA; j_gene: TRBJ1-2; v_gene: TRBV4-2; d_gene: NA; CDR3aa: CASSQGTAYGYTF; CDR3nt: TGTGCCAGCAGCCAAGGGACAGCCTATGGCTACACCTTC
abundance: many; j_gene: TRBJ2-3; v_gene: TRBV6-4; d_gene: NA; CDR3aa: CASSAGPATDTQYF; CDR3nt: TGTGCCAGCAGTGCTGGACCCGCCACAGATACGCAGTATTTT
abundance: many; j_gene: TRBJ2-3; v_gene: TRBV10-3; d_gene: TRBD2; CDR3aa: CAIAPLAGGRTDTQYF; CDR3nt: TGTGCCATCGCACCTTTGGCGGGGGGCCGTACAGATACGCAGTATTTT
abundance: few; j_gene: TRBJ2-1; v_gene: TRBV19; d_gene: NA; CDR3aa: CASSLQWTSYNEQFF; CDR3nt: TGTGCCAGTAGTTTACAGTGGACTTCCTACAATGAGCAGTTCTTC
abundance: many; j_gene: TRBJ2-2; v_gene: TRBV9; d_gene: NA; CDR3aa: CASSHQQGPGELFF; CDR3nt: TGTGCCAGCAGCCACCAGCAGGGCCCCGGGGAGCTGTTTTTT
abundance: many; j_gene: TRBJ1-1; v_gene: TRBV2; d_gene: NA; CDR3aa: CASSGTPSGEAFF; CDR3nt: TGTGCCAGCAGTGGGACTCCCAGTGGTGAAGCTTTCTTT
abundance: many; j_gene: TRBJ1-1; v_gene: TRBV4-3; d_gene: NA; CDR3aa: CASSPVLGEAFF; CDR3nt: TGCGCCAGCAGCCCGGTACTTGGTGAAGCTTTCTTT
abundance: few; j_gene: TRBJ2-4; v_gene: TRBV3-1; d_gene: NA; CDR3aa: CASSQDFDSHQYF; CDR3nt: TGTGCCAGCAGCCAAGATTTCGATTCCCATCAGTACTTC
abundance: many; j_gene: TRBJ2-1; v_gene: TRBV6-4; d_gene: NA; CDR3aa: CASSVESSYNEQFF; CDR3nt: TGTGCCAGCAGTGTGGAGAGCTCCTACAATGAGCAGTTCTTC
abundance: NA; j_gene: TRBJ2-7; v_gene: TRBV3-1; d_gene: TRBD1; CDR3aa: CASSQDQGQATYEQYF; CDR3nt: TGTGCCAGCAGCCAAGATCAAGGACAGGCCACCTACGAGCAGTACTTC